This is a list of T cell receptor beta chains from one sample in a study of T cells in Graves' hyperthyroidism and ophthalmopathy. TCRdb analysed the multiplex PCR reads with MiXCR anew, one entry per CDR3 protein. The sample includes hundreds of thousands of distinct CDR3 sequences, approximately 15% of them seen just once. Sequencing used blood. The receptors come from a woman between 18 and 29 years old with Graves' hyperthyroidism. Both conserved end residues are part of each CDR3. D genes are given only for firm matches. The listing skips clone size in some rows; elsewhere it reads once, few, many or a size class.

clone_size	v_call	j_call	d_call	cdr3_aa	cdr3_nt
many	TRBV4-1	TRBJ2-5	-	CASSQLAGAETQYF	TGCGCCAGCAGCCAGCTGGCGGGGGCCGAGACCCAGTACTTC
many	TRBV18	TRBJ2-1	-	CASEEVSGNEQFF	TGTGCCAGCGAGGAAGTCTCGGGCAATGAGCAGTTCTTC
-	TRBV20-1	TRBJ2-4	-	CSALGHRPHMQYF	TGCAGTGCCTTGGGACACCGGCCGCACATGCAGTACTTC
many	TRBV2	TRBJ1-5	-	CASGGGRGNQPQHF	TGTGCCAGCGGCGGGGGAAGAGGCAATCAGCCCCAGCATTTT
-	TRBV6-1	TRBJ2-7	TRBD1	CASSEAGTGGWEQYF	TGTGCCAGCAGTGAAGCCGGCACAGGGGGCTGGGAGCAGTACTTC
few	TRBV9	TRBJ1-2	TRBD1	CASSVVPETGNYGYTF	TGTGCCAGCAGCGTAGTCCCCGAGACAGGGAACTATGGCTACACCTTC
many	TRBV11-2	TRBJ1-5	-	CASSFGRPNQPQHF	TGTGCCAGCAGCTTCGGACGGCCCAATCAGCCCCAGCATTTT
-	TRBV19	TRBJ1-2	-	CASSPSGPLNYGYTF	TGTGCCAGTAGCCCATCGGGACCATTAAACTATGGCTACACCTTC
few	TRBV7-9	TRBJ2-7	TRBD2	CASSLSGTSGSYEQYF	TGTGCCAGCAGCCTCTCCGGGACTAGCGGTTCCTACGAGCAGTACTTC
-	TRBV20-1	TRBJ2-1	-	CSARARFF	TGCAGTGCTAGAGCCCGGTTCTTC
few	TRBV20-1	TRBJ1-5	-	CSARVGPNQPQHF	TGCAGTGCTAGAGTAGGCCCCAATCAGCCCCAGCATTTT
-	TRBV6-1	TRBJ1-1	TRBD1	CASSWTWTGGYTEAFF	TGTGCCAGCAGCTGGACTTGGACAGGGGGCTATACTGAAGCTTTCTTT
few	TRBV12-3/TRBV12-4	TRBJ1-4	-	CASSLRGRSEKLFF	TGTGCCAGCAGTTTGAGGGGGAGATCGGAAAAACTGTTTTTT
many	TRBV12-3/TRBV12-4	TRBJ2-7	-	CASSLWDNSYEQYF	TGTGCCAGCAGTCTATGGGACAACTCCTACGAGCAGTACTTC
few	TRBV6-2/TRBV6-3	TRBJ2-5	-	CASSYSVKGGAQETQYF	TGTGCCAGCAGTTACTCTGTGAAGGGTGGTGCCCAAGAGACCCAGTACTTC
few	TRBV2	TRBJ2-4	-	CASRVVMDIQYF	TGTGCCAGCAGGGTCGTTATGGACATTCAGTACTTC
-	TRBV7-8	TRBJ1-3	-	CASSLAPIGTGISGNTIYF	TGTGCCAGCAGCTTAGCCCCGATAGGGACGGGGATCTCTGGAAACACCATATATTTT
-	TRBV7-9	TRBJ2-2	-	CASSLKGVGELFF	TGTGCCAGCAGTTTAAAGGGAGTCGGGGAGCTGTTTTTT
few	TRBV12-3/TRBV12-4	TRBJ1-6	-	CASSSEPYGDSPLHF	TGTGCCAGCAGTTCCGAACCCTACGGAGATTCACCCCTCCACTTT
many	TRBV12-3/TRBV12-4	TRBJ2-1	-	CASSHQSSGPSYFSYNEQFF	TGTGCCAGCAGTCACCAAAGTAGCGGTCCCTCTTACTTCTCCTACAATGAGCAGTTCTTC
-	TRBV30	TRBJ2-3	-	CAYATGSFTDTQYF	TGTGCCTATGCGACAGGTTCCTTTACAGATACGCAGTATTTT
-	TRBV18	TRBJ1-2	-	CASSRTGLLQYGYTF	TGTGCCAGCTCGCGTACGGGACTTCTCCAGTATGGCTACACCTTC
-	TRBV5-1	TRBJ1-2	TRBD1	CASSLVGDRALSTNYGYTF	TGCGCCAGCAGCTTGGTTGGGGACAGGGCATTGTCTACTAACTATGGCTACACCTTC
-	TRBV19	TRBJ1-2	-	CASRRTPYGYTF	TGTGCCAGTAGGAGAACACCTTATGGCTACACCTTC
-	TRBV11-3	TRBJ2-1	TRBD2	CASSLKGLAGSDDQFF	TGTGCCAGCAGCTTAAAGGGACTAGCGGGTTCGGATGATCAGTTCTTC
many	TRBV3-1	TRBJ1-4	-	CASSHEEGRQEKLFF	TGTGCCAGCAGCCACGAGGAGGGAAGGCAAGAAAAACTGTTTTTT
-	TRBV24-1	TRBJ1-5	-	CAISDGVRAQPQHF	TGTGCCATCAGTGATGGGGTCAGGGCCCAGCCCCAGCATTTT
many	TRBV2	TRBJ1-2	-	CASSFMAGGTDGYTF	TGTGCCAGCAGTTTTATGGCTGGGGGGACCGATGGCTACACCTTC
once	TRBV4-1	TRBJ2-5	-	CASSQDVGASQETQYF	TGCGCCAGCAGCCAAGATGTAGGTGCCAGTCAAGAGACCCAGTACTTC
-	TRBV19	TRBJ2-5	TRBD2	CASSIGAGGQETQYF	TGTGCCAGTAGTATAGGCGCGGGGGGCCAAGAGACCCAGTACTTC
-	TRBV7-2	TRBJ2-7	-	CASSLVDLYEQYF	TGTGCCAGCAGCTTAGTGGACCTCTACGAGCAGTACTTC
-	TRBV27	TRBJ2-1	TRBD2	CASSFTPGRTSGRLEFF	TGTGCCAGCAGCTTTACCCCGGGGCGGACTAGCGGGAGACTTGAGTTCTTC
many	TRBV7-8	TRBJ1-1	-	CASSNPGGRAFF	TGTGCCAGCAGTAATCCCGGGGGGCGAGCTTTCTTT
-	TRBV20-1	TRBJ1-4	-	CSALGPEASIATNEKLFF	TGCAGTGCATTGGGACCGGAAGCTTCGATCGCAACTAATGAAAAACTGTTTTTT
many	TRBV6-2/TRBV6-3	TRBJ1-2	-	CASSYAVGGNGYTF	TGTGCCAGCAGTTACGCCGTGGGGGGCAATGGCTACACCTTC
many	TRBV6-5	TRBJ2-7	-	CASSYPPGPHHRKTYEQYF	TGTGCCAGCAGTTACCCCCCGGGCCCACATCATCGCAAAACCTACGAGCAGTACTTC
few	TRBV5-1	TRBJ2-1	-	CASSLSGNNYNEQFF	TGCGCCAGCAGCTTGAGTGGGAACAACTACAATGAGCAGTTCTTC
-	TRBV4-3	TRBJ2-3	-	CASSQHLYGTDTQYF	TGCGCCAGCAGCCAGCACCTTTACGGGACAGATACGCAGTATTTT
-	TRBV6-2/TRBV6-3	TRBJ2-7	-	CASRLQGSYEQYF	TGTGCCAGCAGGCTCCAGGGATCCTACGAGCAGTACTTC
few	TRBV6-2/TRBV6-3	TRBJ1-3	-	CASRGRGSGNTIYF	TGTGCCAGCAGGGGACGGGGCTCTGGAAACACCATATATTTT
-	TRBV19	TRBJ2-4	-	CASSSQGIGAKNIQYF	TGTGCCAGTAGTTCACAGGGAATTGGGGCCAAAAACATTCAGTACTTC
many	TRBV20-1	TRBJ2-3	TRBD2	CSASPTSGGASDTQYF	TGCAGTGCTAGTCCGACTAGCGGGGGGGCTTCAGATACGCAGTATTTT
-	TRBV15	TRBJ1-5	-	CATSRRGNNQPQHF	TGTGCCACCAGCAGAAGGGGTAACAATCAGCCCCAGCATTTT
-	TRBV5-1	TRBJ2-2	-	CASSRGTANTGELFF	TGCGCCAGCAGTCGCGGGACAGCGAACACCGGGGAGCTGTTTTTT
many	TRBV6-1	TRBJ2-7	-	CASRLSGRDEQYF	TGTGCCAGCAGATTAAGCGGGCGAGACGAGCAGTACTTC
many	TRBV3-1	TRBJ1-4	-	CASSQGGGFGKLFF	TGTGCCAGCAGCCAAGGTGGTGGTTTCGGAAAACTGTTTTTT
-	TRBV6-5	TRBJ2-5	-	CASSYGARGETQYF	TGTGCCAGCAGTTACGGGGCTAGAGGAGAGACCCAGTACTTC
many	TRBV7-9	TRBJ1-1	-	CASSLNRRNTEAFF	TGTGCCAGCAGCTTAAACAGGCGGAACACTGAAGCTTTCTTT
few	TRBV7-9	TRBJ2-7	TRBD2	CASSRTSASYEQYF	TGTGCCAGCAGCCGGACTAGCGCTTCCTACGAGCAGTACTTC
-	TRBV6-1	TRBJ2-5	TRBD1	CASSENQGVETQYF	TGTGCCAGCAGTGAAAATCAGGGGGTGGAGACCCAGTACTTC
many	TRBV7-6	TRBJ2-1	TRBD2	CASSDSGSSYNEQFF	TGTGCCAGCAGCGATAGCGGGAGTTCGTACAATGAGCAGTTCTTC
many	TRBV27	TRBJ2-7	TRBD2	CASSLEASGIHEQYF	TGTGCCAGCAGTTTAGAGGCTAGCGGGATCCACGAGCAGTACTTC
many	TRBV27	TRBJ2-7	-	CASSFYHFGSSSYEQYF	TGTGCCAGCAGTTTCTATCATTTCGGCAGTTCCTCCTACGAGCAGTACTTC
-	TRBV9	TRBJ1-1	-	CASSVGTNTEAFF	TGTGCCAGCAGCGTAGGCACTAACACTGAAGCTTTCTTT
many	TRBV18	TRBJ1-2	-	CASSPLGGGPGYTF	TGTGCCAGCTCACCACTTGGTGGGGGCCCTGGCTACACCTTC
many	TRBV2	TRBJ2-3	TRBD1	CASSDQGATDTQYF	TGTGCCAGCAGTGATCAGGGGGCAACAGATACGCAGTATTTT
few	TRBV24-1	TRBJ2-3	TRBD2	CATSGSGKRDTQYF	TGTGCCACCAGTGGGAGCGGGAAACGAGATACGCAGTATTTT
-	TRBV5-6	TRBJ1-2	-	CASSYMDSGGWDGYTF	TGTGCCAGCAGCTACATGGATTCGGGGGGCTGGGATGGCTACACCTTC
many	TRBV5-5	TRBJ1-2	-	CASSLGAGDPVYGYTF	TGTGCCAGCAGCTTAGGGGCAGGGGACCCTGTCTATGGCTACACCTTC